The 29 T cell receptor beta chains below come from one sample, sequenced in a study of prognosis after radiotherapy for stage I lung cancer. Two-round multiplex PCR amplified TCR beta CDR3 from genomic DNA. Primers (each specific to one TRBV or TRBJ gene) were used in first-round PCR. In TCRdb, the multiplex PCR reads were re-called with MiXCR into one record per CDR3 protein. Here the sample spans about 59,000 distinct CDR3 sequences, about a quarter being singletons. This sample comprised PBMCs, obtained before or after stereotactic body radiation therapy (not recorded which). These receptor sequences come from a donor of 50 years or more with non-small cell lung cancer.

V is TRBV12-3 or TRBV12-4 and J is TRBJ1-2; D not resolved. CDR3 length equals 14 residues. Trimming cost V 1 base and J 8 bases, with 14 bases left between them. CDR3 in amino acids: CASSLVGWNVGYTF. CDR3 nucleotide sequence: TGTGCCAGCAGTTTAGTGGGCTGGAATGTAGGCTACACCTTC.

This clonotype was picked up many times. The chain uses TRBV15 and TRBJ2-1; tentatively, D is TRBD1 (6 bases). Trimming removed 0 bases from V and 6 bases from J, with 12 bases in between. Germline CDR1 reads LNHNV; CDR2 reads YYDKDF (reference sequence). The CDR3 totals 15 residues. The chain's CDR3 is CATSRETGSGNEQFF. CDR3 coding DNA: TGTGCCACCAGCAGAGAAACAGGGAGCGGCAATGAGCAGTTCTTC.

V usage is TRBV28 and J usage is TRBJ1-1, with D uncertain. The CDR3 loop spans 15 amino acids. Trimming took off 4 bases at V and 6 bases at J, with 18 bases between the two ends. The germline gives CDR1 MDHEN, CDR2 SYDVKM. The CDR3 DNA reads TGTGCCAGCAGTTCCCAGTGGTTACCCCTACCTGAAGCTTTCTTT. It translates to CASSSQWLPLPEAFF.

To note about this clonotype: This may stem from a read error, because a much larger clone lies one nucleotide away. The V call is TRBV10-3, the J call TRBJ2-1; 10 nucleotides align to TRBD1. CDR1 is ENHRY and CDR2 is SYGVKD in the germline V gene. The length of the CDR3 is 15 residues. The CDR3 DNA sequence: TGTGCCATCAGTGAGCCGGGACAGGGGTCGGCTGAGCAGATCTTC. Amino acids: CAISEPGQGSAEQIF.

There are many counts of this clonotype. This chain links TRBV20-1 with TRBJ1-2; no clear D. V was pared by 1 base and J by 4 bases, with 16 bases between. Germline CDR1 DFQATT, CDR2 SNEGSKA (reference sequence). This CDR3 has 15 amino acids. Here the CDR3 reads CSARAADGPPYGYTF. Written as DNA, the CDR3 is TGCAGTGCTAGAGCCGCTGACGGTCCCCCCTATGGCTACACCTTC.

This clonotype was counted many times. This chain uses TRBV20-1 with TRBJ2-4, with a tentative D call TRBD1 (5 bases). CDR1 DFQATT and CDR2 SNEGSKA come from the germline V gene (reference sequence). This CDR3 spans 12 amino acids. The V gene lost 5 bases and the J gene lost 8 bases, with 13 bases spanning the gap. In DNA, the CDR3 is TGCAGTGCTCGATTCAGGGAACACATTCAGTACTTC. Protein: CSARFREHIQYF.

The chain employs TRBV12-3 or TRBV12-4 and TRBJ2-7; no reliable D call. V lost 9 bases to trimming and J lost 2 bases, with 11 bases between them. This CDR3 comprises 12 residues. CDR3 sequence: CASKGTPYEQYF. As DNA, the CDR3 is TGTGCCAGTAAGGGTACTCCCTACGAGCAGTACTTC.

Comment on this clonotype: At one boundary the junction diverges from the germline segment, which might be a read error. The chain carries TRBV27 and TRBJ1-3; D call uncertain. The CDR3 spans 13 residues. Per the germline V gene, CDR1 is MNHEY and CDR2 is SMNVEV (reference sequence). For the CDR3, the DNA is TGTGCCAGCAGTAGGGTCGCTGGAAGCACCATATATTTT. Translation gives CASSRVAGSTIYF.

This clonotype showed up many times. The chain has TRBV30 and TRBJ1-5, with D uncertain. The V end was cut by 2 bases, the J end by 5 bases, with 10 bases between. Germline V CDR1 and CDR2: GTSNPN, SVGIG (reference sequence). This CDR3 has 13 amino acids. CDR3 region: CAWSTGYDQPQHF. In DNA, the CDR3 is TGTGCCTGGAGTACTGGGTATGATCAGCCCCAGCATTTT.

This clonotype came up many times. The chain carries TRBV19 and TRBJ2-1, with D perhaps assigned TRBD1 or TRBD2 (5 bases each). Trimming took 4 bases from V and 5 from J, leaving 18 bases between them. This CDR3 is 16 amino acids long. Germline CDR1 is LNHDA and CDR2 is SQIVND (reference sequence). CDR3 amino acids: CASSNAVGPGDNEQFF. The CDR3, as DNA: TGTGCCAGTAGTAACGCGGTGGGGCCCGGGGACAATGAGCAGTTCTTC.

This clonotype appeared many times. V gene TRBV14 combines with J gene TRBJ1-4, with a weak D call TRBD1 (6 bases). The V and J ends lost 0 bases and 3 bases respectively, with 8 bases between them. Germline CDR1 SGHDN, CDR2 FVKESK. This CDR3 contains 15 residues. Here the CDR3 reads CASSQEGQSNEKLFF. The CDR3 DNA sequence: TGTGCCAGCAGCCAAGAAGGACAGTCTAATGAAAAACTGTTTTTT.

This clonotype has at least ten counts. V and J are TRBV30 and TRBJ1-5; D may be TRBD1 (6 bases). Trimming pared 2 bases from V and 7 bases from J, leaving 18 bases between. Germline values: CDR1 GTSNPN, CDR2 SVGIG (reference sequence). This CDR3 has 15 amino acids. CDR3 protein: CAWSPLEGGGQPQHF. The DNA for the CDR3 is TGTGCCTGGAGTCCGCTTGAGGGGGGTGGCCAGCCCCAGCATTTT.

This clonotype was counted a few times. V gene TRBV18 combines with J gene TRBJ2-7, with D perhaps given as TRBD1 or TRBD2 (5 bases each). Germline loops: CDR1 KGHSH, CDR2 LQKENI. Trimming removed 4 bases at V and 3 bases at J, with 19 bases between. The CDR3 length is 16 residues. The DNA of the CDR3 is TGTGCCAGCTCACAACCGGGACCGCAGGAATACTACGAGCAGTACTTC. Encoded protein: CASSQPGPQEYYEQYF.

A word on this clonotype: A much larger clone differs from this one at a single base, so this may be a read error. The rearrangement uses TRBV6-1 and TRBJ1-4, with 7 bases that match TRBD1. Germline V gene sequence: CDR1 MNHNS, CDR2 SASEGT. The CDR3 is 17 residues long. Trimming removed 6 bases from V and 8 bases from J; junction bases left unmatched: 18. The CDR3 DNA reads TGTGCCAGCAGCCCCACTAGTTCGAACAGGGGTATGGAAAAACTGTTTTTT. The encoded protein is CASSPTSSNRGMEKLFF.

This clonotype has at least ten counts. V and J are TRBV12-3 or TRBV12-4 and TRBJ2-1; D remains ambiguous. The V and J ends lost 3 bases and 4 bases respectively, with 13 bases between them. This CDR3 contains 15 residues. CDR3 bases: TGTGCCAGCAGTTTTTCCCCGGGTACTTACAATGAGCAGTTCTTC. Protein: CASSFSPGTYNEQFF.

This clonotype was observed many times. V usage is TRBV5-1 and J usage is TRBJ1-6, with D perhaps TRBD1 (5 bases). The CDR3 sequence is 17 residues long. V was pared by 5 bases and J by 0 bases, with 15 bases between. Per germline, CDR1 SGHRS and CDR2 YFSETQ. CDR3 nucleotides: TGCGCCAGCAGACAAGGGACGCCGAGCTCCTATAATTCACCCCTCCACTTT. Translating gives CASRQGTPSSYNSPLHF.

This clonotype was seen repeatedly, ten times or more. This sequence joins TRBV20-1 and TRBJ1-1, with D possibly TRBD1 on 5 matching bases. Deletions cut 2 bases from V and 6 bases from J, with 16 bases between. This CDR3 region has 14 residues. CDR1 is DFQATT, CDR2 SNEGSKA, per germline (reference sequence). CDR3 loop: CSARNLKGHPEAFF. CDR3 DNA sequence: TGCAGTGCTAGAAACCTTAAAGGACACCCTGAAGCTTTCTTT.

This clonotype was picked up many times. The V call is TRBV6-1, the J call TRBJ2-2, with TRBD1 as a possible D gene (5 bases). CDR3 length: 14 amino acids. The germline V gene has CDR1 MNHNS and CDR2 SASEGT. V was shortened by 6 bases and J by 1 base, with 9 bases between the two germline ends. CDR3 coding DNA: TGTGCCAGCAGAGGGGCAGGGAACACCGGGGAGCTGTTTTTT. Translation: CASRGAGNTGELFF.

In this sample, this clonotype turned up once. V is TRBV4-3 and J is TRBJ2-3; possibly TRBD2 for D (5 bases). This CDR3 is built from 15 residues. Between the trimmed V and J ends, which lost 0 bases and 6 bases, there was a span of 13 bases. Germline CDR1 and CDR2: LGHNA and YSLEER. The CDR3 reads CASSQDFQEEDTQYF. CDR3 bases: TGCGCCAGCAGCCAAGACTTTCAGGAGGAGGATACGCAGTATTTT.

Notes on this clonotype: A clone one base away is much larger, so this may be a read error. Here the CDR3 reads CSVSTGRTEAFF. In nucleotides, the CDR3 is TGCAGCGTATCGACAGGGCGCACTGAAGCTTTCTTT. The gene calls are TRBV29-1 and TRBJ1-1, with 7 positions matching TRBD1. Germline trimming cut 6 bases from V and 4 bases from J; bases unmatched to any gene: 5. Per germline, CDR1 SQVTM and CDR2 ANQGSEA. This CDR3 is built from 12 residues.

This clonotype was seen once. CDR3: CASSRTGGIYEQYF. CDR3 nucleotides: TGTGCCAGCAGTAGGACAGGGGGGATCTACGAGCAGTACTTC. The chain recombines TRBV28 with TRBJ2-7, with 10 bases fitting TRBD1. V trimming: 5 bases; J trimming: 3 bases; junction bases outside the gene matches: 4. Germline CDR1 reads MDHEN; CDR2 reads SYDVKM. The CDR3 runs 14 residues.

The genes are TRBV7-3 and TRBJ2-3, with TRBD1 as a possible D gene (7 bases). This CDR3 comprises 16 residues. Trimming removed 3 bases from V and 4 bases from J, with 17 bases in between. The V gene's germline CDR1 is SGHTA and CDR2 FQGTGA. The CDR3, as DNA: TGTGCCAGCAGCTTCGGCAGGGGGGCTCTCGCAGATACGCAGTATTTT. Translated, it gives CASSFGRGALADTQYF.

A remark on this clonotype: This may be a read error: a much more frequent sequence differs by one nucleotide. This chain links TRBV20-1 with TRBJ2-5; 10 bases are shared with TRBD2. Germline values: CDR1 DFQATT, CDR2 SNEGSKA (reference sequence). The CDR3 sequence is 15 residues long. The V and J ends lost 2 bases and 10 bases, in that order; junction bases with no gene match: 13. The CDR3 sequence is CSARRGTSVGVHQYF. CDR3 nucleotide sequence: TGCAGTGCTAGAAGAGGGACTAGCGTGGGGGTGCACCAGTACTTC.

There are many counts of this clonotype. The genes are TRBV9 and TRBJ1-2; D is perhaps TRBD1 (5 bases). The CDR3 is 13 residues long. V lost 3 bases to trimming and J lost 6 bases, with 12 bases between them. The germline V gene has CDR1 SGDLS and CDR2 YYNGEE. The CDR3 region is CASSETVTHGYTF. CDR3 in DNA: TGTGCCAGCAGCGAGACAGTCACCCATGGCTACACCTTC.

This clonotype was recorded many times. A read error may produce the germline difference seen at one junction end. The chain joins TRBV5-1 to TRBJ2-7; tentatively, D is TRBD1 (6 bases). The CDR3 loop spans 14 amino acids. The V gene's germline CDR1 is SGHRS and CDR2 YFSETQ. CDR3 nucleotides: TGCGCCAGCAGCCCCGAAACAGGGAAGTACGAACAGTACTTC. It specifies CASSPETGKYEQYF. Filled out from reference TRBV5-1 and TRBJ2-7, the complete variable domain reads KAGVTQTPRYLIKTRGQQVTLSCSPISGHRSVSWYQQTPGQGLQFLFEYFSETQRNKGNFPGRFSGRQFSNSRSEMNVSTLELGDSALYLCASSPETGKYEQYFGPGTRLTVT.

This clonotype has a count of ten or more. The rearrangement joins TRBV6-1 to TRBJ1-2; D not certain. From germline, CDR1 is MNHNS and CDR2 SASEGT. V lost 1 base, J lost 2 bases, and 8 bases lay in between. This CDR3 has 14 residues. The CDR3, as DNA: TGTGCCAGCAGTGAAGGGTTCGCCAACTATGGCTACACCTTC. Protein sequence: CASSEGFANYGYTF.

The sample holds many counts of this clonotype. The chain employs TRBV5-6 and TRBJ1-1, with D perhaps matching TRBD1 (6 bases). V dropped 1 base and J dropped 5 bases, with 12 bases sitting between them. Germline CDR1 reads SGHDT; CDR2 reads YYEEEE. The CDR3 contains 14 residues. CDR3 coding DNA: TGTGCCAGCAGCTTGCAGGGGCGGCGGACTGAAGCTTTCTTT. It codes for CASSLQGRRTEAFF. Combining the CDR3 with reference TRBV5-6 and TRBJ1-1 gives the whole variable domain DAGVTQSPTHLIKTRGQQVTLRCSPKSGHDTVSWYQQALGQGPQFIFQYYEEEERQRGNFPDRFSGHQFPNYSSELNVNALLLGDSALYLCASSLQGRRTEAFFGQGTRLTVV.

This clonotype was detected only a few times. The CDR3 nucleotides are TGTGCCAGCAGCCAAGATCGCACCGGAGCTTTCTTT. This gives the protein CASSQDRTGAFF. V gene TRBV3-1 combines with J gene TRBJ1-1; D not certain. There are 12 residues in the CDR3. The germline V gene encodes CDR1 LGHDT and CDR2 YNNKEL (reference sequence). V was pared by 0 bases and J by 10 bases, with 9 bases between.

This clonotype was observed at least ten times. The chain is built from TRBV5-1 and TRBJ1-4, with 7 bases matching TRBD1. This CDR3 region has 16 residues. The trim removed 0 bases at V and 2 bases at J, leaving 4 bases unmatched. Germline lookup yields CDR1 SGHRS and CDR2 YFSETQ. CDR3 residues: CASSLAGQPTNEKLFF. The CDR3, as DNA: TGCGCCAGCAGCTTGGCGGGACAGCCCACTAATGAAAAACTGTTTTTT.